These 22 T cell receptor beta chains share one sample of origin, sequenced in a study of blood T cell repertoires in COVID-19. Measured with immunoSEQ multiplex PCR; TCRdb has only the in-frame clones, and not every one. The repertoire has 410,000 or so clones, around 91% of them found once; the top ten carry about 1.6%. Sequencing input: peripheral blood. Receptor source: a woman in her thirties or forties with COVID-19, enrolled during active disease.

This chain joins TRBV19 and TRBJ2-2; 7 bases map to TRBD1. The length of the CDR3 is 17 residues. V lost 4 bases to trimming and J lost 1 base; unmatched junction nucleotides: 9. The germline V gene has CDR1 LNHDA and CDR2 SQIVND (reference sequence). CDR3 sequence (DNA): TGTGCCAGTAGTAATGTTCGGGGACAGCAGAACACCGGGGAGCTGTTTTTT. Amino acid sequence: CASSNVRGQQNTGELFF.

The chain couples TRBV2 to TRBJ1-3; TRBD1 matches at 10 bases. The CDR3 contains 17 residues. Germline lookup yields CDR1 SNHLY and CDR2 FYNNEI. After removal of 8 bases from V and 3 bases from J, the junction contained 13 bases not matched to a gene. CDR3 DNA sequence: TGTGCCAGCCTATCAGGGGGGACAGGGGCGATTGGAAACACCATATATTTT. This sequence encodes CASLSGGTGAIGNTIYF.

CDR3: CASSLAIQTYNTEAFF. The DNA of the CDR3 is TGTGCCAGCAGCTTGGCGATCCAGACTTACAACACTGAAGCTTTCTTT. The chain is built from TRBV5-6 and TRBJ1-1; D remains ambiguous. Looked up from germline, CDR1 is SGHDT and CDR2 is YYEEEE. The length of the CDR3 is 16 residues. V was trimmed by 0 bases and J by 2 bases, leaving 14 bases between them.

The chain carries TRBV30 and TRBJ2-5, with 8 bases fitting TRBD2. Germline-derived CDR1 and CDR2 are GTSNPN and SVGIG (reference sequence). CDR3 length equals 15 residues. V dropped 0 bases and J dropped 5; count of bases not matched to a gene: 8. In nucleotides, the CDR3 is TGTGCCTGGAGTGTGGGAGCGGGAGTCGGGGAGACCCAGTACTTC. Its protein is CAWSVGAGVGETQYF.

This CDR3 is CASSPGTGYRELFF. The CDR3 DNA follows: TGCGCCAGCAGCCCTGGGACAGGGTACCGGGAGCTGTTTTTT. The rearrangement uses TRBV5-1 and TRBJ2-2; 9 bases align to TRBD1. CDR1 and CDR2 from the germline V gene are SGHRS and YFSETQ. The CDR3 has 14 residues. Trimming at V came to 4 bases and at J to 9 bases, leaving 7 bases not matched to a gene.

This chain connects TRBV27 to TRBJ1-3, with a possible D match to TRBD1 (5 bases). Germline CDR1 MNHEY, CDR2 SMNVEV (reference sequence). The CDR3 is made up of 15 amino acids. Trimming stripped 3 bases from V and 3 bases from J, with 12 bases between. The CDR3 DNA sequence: TGTGCCAGCAGTTTGGTTCCAGGGCTTGGAAACACCATATATTTT. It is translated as CASSLVPGLGNTIYF.

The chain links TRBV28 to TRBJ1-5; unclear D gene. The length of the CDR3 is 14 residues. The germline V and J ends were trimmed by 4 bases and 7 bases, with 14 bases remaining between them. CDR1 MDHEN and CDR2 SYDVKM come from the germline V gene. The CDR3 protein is CASSWTLGGQPQHF. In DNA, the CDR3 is TGTGCCAGCAGTTGGACTCTGGGAGGACAGCCCCAGCATTTT. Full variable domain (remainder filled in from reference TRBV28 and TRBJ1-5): DVKVTQSSRYLVKRTGEKVFLECVQDMDHENMFWYRQDPGLGLRLIYFSYDVKMKEKGDIPEGYSVSREKKERFSLILESASTNQTSMYLCASSWTLGGQPQHFGDGTRLSIL.

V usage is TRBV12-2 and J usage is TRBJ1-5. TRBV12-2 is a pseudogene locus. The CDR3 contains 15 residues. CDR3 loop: CASRLGPREGQPQHF. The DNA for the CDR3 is TGTGCAAGTCGCCTCGGTCCCCGGGAGGGTCAGCCCCAGCATTTT.

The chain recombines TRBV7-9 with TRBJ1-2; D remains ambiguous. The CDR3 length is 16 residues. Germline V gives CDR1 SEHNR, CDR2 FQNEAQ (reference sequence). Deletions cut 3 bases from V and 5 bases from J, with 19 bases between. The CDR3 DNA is TGTGCCAGCAGCTTTTACGGCGGCTCGTCTTCATATGGCTACACCTTC. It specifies CASSFYGGSSSYGYTF.

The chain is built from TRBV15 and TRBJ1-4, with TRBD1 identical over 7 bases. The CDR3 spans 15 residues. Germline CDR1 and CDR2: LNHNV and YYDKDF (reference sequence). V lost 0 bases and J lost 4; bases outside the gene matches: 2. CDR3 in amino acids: CATSREYRGNEKLFF. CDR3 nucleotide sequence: TGTGCCACCAGCAGAGAGTACAGGGGTAATGAAAAACTGTTTTTT.

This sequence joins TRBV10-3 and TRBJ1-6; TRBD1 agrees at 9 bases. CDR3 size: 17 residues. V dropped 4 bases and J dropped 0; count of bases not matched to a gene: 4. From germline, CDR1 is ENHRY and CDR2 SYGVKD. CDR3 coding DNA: TGTGCCATCAGTGGAGGGACAGGGAGCTCCTATAATTCACCCCTCCACTTT. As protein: CAISGGTGSSYNSPLHF.

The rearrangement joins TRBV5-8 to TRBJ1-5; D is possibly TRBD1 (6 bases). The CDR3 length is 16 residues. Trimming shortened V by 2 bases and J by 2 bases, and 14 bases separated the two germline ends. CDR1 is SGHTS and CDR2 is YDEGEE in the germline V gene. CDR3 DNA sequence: TGTGCCAGCAGCTTCTTTACGGCAGGGGGCAATCAGCCCCAGCATTTT. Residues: CASSFFTAGGNQPQHF.

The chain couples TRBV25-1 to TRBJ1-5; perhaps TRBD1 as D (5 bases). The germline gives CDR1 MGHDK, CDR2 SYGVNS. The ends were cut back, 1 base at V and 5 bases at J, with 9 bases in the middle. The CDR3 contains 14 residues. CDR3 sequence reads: CASSEFIGDQPQHF. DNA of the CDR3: TGTGCCAGCAGTGAATTTATAGGGGATCAGCCCCAGCATTTT.

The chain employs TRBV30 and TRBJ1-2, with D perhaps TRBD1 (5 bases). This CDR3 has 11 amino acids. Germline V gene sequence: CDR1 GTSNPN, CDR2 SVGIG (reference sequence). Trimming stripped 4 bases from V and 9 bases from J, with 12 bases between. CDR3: CAWTPRGSYTF. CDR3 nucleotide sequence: TGTGCCTGGACGCCGCGGGGGAGCTACACCTTC.

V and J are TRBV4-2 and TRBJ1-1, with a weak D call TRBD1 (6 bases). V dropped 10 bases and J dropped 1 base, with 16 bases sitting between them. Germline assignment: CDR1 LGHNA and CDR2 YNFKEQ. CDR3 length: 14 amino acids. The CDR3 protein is CATQNEQGNTEAFF. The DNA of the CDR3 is TGTGCCACCCAGAATGAACAGGGGAACACTGAAGCTTTCTTT.

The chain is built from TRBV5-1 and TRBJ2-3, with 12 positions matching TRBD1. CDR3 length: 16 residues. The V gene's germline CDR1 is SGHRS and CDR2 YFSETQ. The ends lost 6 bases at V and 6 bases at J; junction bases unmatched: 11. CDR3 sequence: CASNPTGTGGADTQYF. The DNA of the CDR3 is TGCGCCAGCAACCCAACCGGGACAGGGGGCGCGGATACGCAGTATTTT.

CDR3 sequence reads: CASSQDGTGRSDEQFF. The CDR3, as DNA: TGCGCCAGCAGCCAAGACGGGACAGGGAGAAGTGATGAGCAGTTCTTC. The chain is built from TRBV4-3 and TRBJ2-1; 9 nucleotides agree with TRBD1. V was clipped by 0 bases and J by 8 bases; unmatched bases: 8. The CDR3 is 16 residues long. Germline V gene data show CDR1 as LGHNA and CDR2 as YSLEER.

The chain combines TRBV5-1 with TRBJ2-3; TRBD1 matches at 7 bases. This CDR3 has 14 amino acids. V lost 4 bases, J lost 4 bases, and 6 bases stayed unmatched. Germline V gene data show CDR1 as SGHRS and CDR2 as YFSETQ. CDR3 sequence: CASSRGQVPDTQYF. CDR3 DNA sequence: TGCGCCAGCAGCCGCGGACAGGTTCCAGATACGCAGTATTTT.

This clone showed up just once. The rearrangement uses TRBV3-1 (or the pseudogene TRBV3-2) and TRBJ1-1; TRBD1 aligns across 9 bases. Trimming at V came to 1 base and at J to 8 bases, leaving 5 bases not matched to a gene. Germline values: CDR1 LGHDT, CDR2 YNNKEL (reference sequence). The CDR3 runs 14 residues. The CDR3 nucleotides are TGTGCCAGCAGCCAAGGGGGACAGGGACTCGAAGCTTTCTTT. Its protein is CASSQGGQGLEAFF.

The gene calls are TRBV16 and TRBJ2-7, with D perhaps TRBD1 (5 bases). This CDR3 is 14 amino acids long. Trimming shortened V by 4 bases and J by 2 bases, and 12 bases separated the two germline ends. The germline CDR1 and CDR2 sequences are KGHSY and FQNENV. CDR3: CASSLPTDPYEQYF. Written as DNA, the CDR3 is TGTGCCAGCAGCCTCCCGACAGACCCCTACGAGCAGTACTTC.

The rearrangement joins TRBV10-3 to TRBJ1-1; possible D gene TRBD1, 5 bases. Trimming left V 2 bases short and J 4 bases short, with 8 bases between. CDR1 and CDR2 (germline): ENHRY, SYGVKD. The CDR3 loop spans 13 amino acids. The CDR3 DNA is TGTGCCATCAGTGAGGGGGGGTTCACTGAAGCTTTCTTT. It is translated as CAISEGGFTEAFF.

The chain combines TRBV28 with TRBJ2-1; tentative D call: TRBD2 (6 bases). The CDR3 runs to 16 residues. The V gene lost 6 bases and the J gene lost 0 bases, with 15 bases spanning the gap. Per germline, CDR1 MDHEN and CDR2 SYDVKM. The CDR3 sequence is CASSTLAHSSYNEQFF. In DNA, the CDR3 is TGTGCCAGCAGCACTCTAGCGCACAGCTCCTACAATGAGCAGTTCTTC. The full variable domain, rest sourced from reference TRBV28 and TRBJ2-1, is DVKVTQSSRYLVKRTGEKVFLECVQDMDHENMFWYRQDPGLGLRLIYFSYDVKMKEKGDIPEGYSVSREKKERFSLILESASTNQTSMYLCASSTLAHSSYNEQFFGPGTRLTVL.